Presented here are 20 T cell receptor beta chains from one specimen sequenced in a study of blood T cell repertoires in COVID-19 (TCRdb year 2020). The library was made by the immunoSEQ multiplex PCR assay. TCRdb provides this immuneACCESS table in a form limited to in-frame rearrangements. Some clones are lacking; in checked studies, under half of them reflect an unresolved V gene, and why the rest are absent is not known. Within this sample are about 290,000 clones, with around 92% of them counted one time only. The ten largest clones add up to around 10% of the sample. Sequenced sample: peripheral blood. These receptors all come from a woman aged 25 to 39 with COVID-19, enrolled during active disease.

The genes are TRBV2 and TRBJ2-5; 13 positions agree with TRBD2. V dropped 5 bases and J dropped 1; count of bases not matched to a gene: 10. Germline V gene lookup returns CDR1 SNHLY and CDR2 FYNNEI. This CDR3 comprises 18 residues. CDR3 amino acids: CASSSGLAGAQFQETQYF. In nucleotides, the CDR3 is TGTGCCAGCAGTTCCGGACTAGCGGGGGCCCAATTCCAAGAGACCCAGTACTTC.

The rearrangement links TRBV5-6 to TRBJ1-5; D not resolved. CDR3 size: 12 residues. Between the trimmed V and J ends, which lost 2 bases and 9 bases, there was a span of 9 bases. Germline V gene lookup returns CDR1 SGHDT and CDR2 YYEEEE. The CDR3 coding sequence is TGTGCCAGCAGCTTAGCCGGGAGGCCCCAGCATTTT. Translating gives CASSLAGRPQHF.

The rearrangement links TRBV5-5 to TRBJ1-1; D possibly corresponds to TRBD1 (6 bases). The germline gives CDR1 SGHKS, CDR2 YYEKEE (reference sequence). Trimming stripped 1 base from V and 6 bases from J, with 13 bases between. CDR3 size: 14 residues. The CDR3 loop reads CASSLNRDFPEAFF. The CDR3 bases are TGTGCCAGCAGCTTGAACAGGGATTTTCCTGAAGCTTTCTTT.

The chain recombines TRBV5-1 with TRBJ2-5, with D possibly being TRBD2 (6 bases). The CDR3 spans 14 residues. Between the trimmed V and J ends, which lost 0 bases and 1 base, there was a span of 7 bases. Germline CDR1 is SGHRS and CDR2 is YFSETQ. CDR3 in DNA: TGCGCCAGCAGCTTGGGGGACTCCCAAGAGACCCAGTACTTC. Translated, it gives CASSLGDSQETQYF.

The chain employs TRBV18 and TRBJ2-1; weak D call: TRBD1 (5 bases). This CDR3 spans 14 amino acids. In germline, CDR1 is KGHSH, CDR2 LQKENI. Trimming left V 6 bases short and J 3 bases short, with 12 bases between. DNA of the CDR3: TGTGCCAGCTCCCCGACAGAAATCTACAATGAGCAGTTCTTC. Translating gives CASSPTEIYNEQFF.

The chain uses TRBV29-1 and TRBJ2-1; 7 bases line up with TRBD2. Germline V gene sequence: CDR1 SQVTM, CDR2 ANQGSEA. The CDR3 loop spans 15 amino acids. V was pared by 6 bases and J by 7 bases, with 15 bases of the junction left unmatched. The CDR3 coding sequence is TGCAGCGTACTAAGTATAGCGGGCGGGGTGAATGAGCAGTTCTTC. This codes for CSVLSIAGGVNEQFF.

The V call is TRBV28, the J call TRBJ1-6; 10 nucleotides match TRBD1. V was clipped by 2 bases and J by 5 bases; unmatched bases: 9. Germline V gene data show CDR1 as MDHEN and CDR2 as SYDVKM. This CDR3 is 18 amino acids long. CDR3 sequence: CASSLGRWGTGDNSPLHF. The CDR3 DNA follows: TGTGCCAGCAGTTTAGGGCGTTGGGGGACAGGGGATAATTCACCCCTCCACTTT.

This chain links TRBV2 with TRBJ1-4; weak D call: TRBD1 (5 bases). The germline V and J ends were trimmed by 8 bases and 6 bases, with 13 bases remaining between them. The CDR3 is 13 residues long. Germline V lookup: CDR1 SNHLY, CDR2 FYNNEI. Here the CDR3 DNA reads TGTGCCAGCGGGCAAGGGGCGTATGAAAAACTGTTTTTT. Translated: CASGQGAYEKLFF.

The J gene is TRBJ2-3, the V gene TRBV7-7; 8 bases agree with TRBD1. Germline V CDR1 and CDR2: SSHAT, FNYEAQ (reference sequence). This CDR3 comprises 14 residues. Trimming at V came to 6 bases and at J to 4 bases, leaving 6 bases not matched to a gene. The CDR3 spells CASSPTGEADTQYF. In nucleotides, the CDR3 is TGTGCCAGCAGTCCGACAGGGGAGGCAGATACGCAGTATTTT.

The rearrangement uses TRBV30 and TRBJ1-2; perhaps TRBD1 as D (5 bases). There are 14 residues in the CDR3. Germline assignment: CDR1 GTSNPN and CDR2 SVGIG (reference sequence). V dropped 0 bases and J dropped 6 bases, with 14 bases sitting between them. CDR3 bases: TGTGCCTGGAGTGTAACGTGGCAGGGTGATGGCTACACCTTC. It translates to CAWSVTWQGDGYTF.

The chain links TRBV4-1 to TRBJ1-5, with D maybe TRBD1 (5 bases). The CDR3 consists of 17 residues. The V and J ends lost 4 bases and 2 bases respectively, with 18 bases between them. Looked up from germline, CDR1 is MGHRA and CDR2 is YSYEKL. The CDR3 here is CASSRGGRASGNQPQHF. The CDR3 coding sequence is TGCGCCAGCAGCCGGGGCGGGAGGGCTTCCGGCAATCAGCCCCAGCATTTT.

V gene TRBV2 combines with J gene TRBJ1-2; D gene unclear. V was clipped by 7 bases and J by 8 bases, with 17 bases between them. Germline assignment: CDR1 SNHLY and CDR2 FYNNEI. The CDR3 covers 13 residues. The CDR3 here is CASTDGVARGYTF. CDR3 nucleotides: TGTGCCAGCACTGACGGAGTGGCGCGAGGCTACACCTTC.

The chain recombines TRBV3-1 (or the pseudogene TRBV3-2) with TRBJ2-3; D not certain. CDR3 length: 15 amino acids. CDR1 is LGHDT and CDR2 is YNNKEL in the germline V gene (reference sequence). Trimming stripped 5 bases from V and 1 base from J, with 13 bases between. The CDR3 DNA reads as TGTGCCAGCAGCACCCGGTTAGCTGGCACAGATACGCAGTATTTT. This sequence encodes CASSTRLAGTDTQYF.

Details on this clone: This could be a read error, since a much larger clone is one nucleotide away. The gene calls are TRBV27 and TRBJ2-7; 7 bases align to TRBD1. CDR1 is MNHEY and CDR2 is SMNVEV in the germline V gene (reference sequence). V was pared by 6 bases and J by 3 bases, with 5 bases of the junction left unmatched. The length of the CDR3 is 13 residues. This CDR3 reads CASSRDSYYEQYF. The CDR3 nucleotides are TGTGCCAGCAGCCGGGACAGCTACTACGAGCAGTACTTC.

This sequence joins TRBV5-8 and TRBJ1-1; D may be TRBD1 (6 bases). The V and J ends lost 0 bases and 3 bases respectively, with 15 bases between them. Germline CDR1 is SGHTS and CDR2 is YDEGEE. The CDR3 is 16 amino acids. The CDR3 nucleotides read TGTGCCAGCAGCTTGGTCGGCAGGGGAGGGGACACTGAAGCTTTCTTT. Protein product: CASSLVGRGGDTEAFF.

This clone has just one count. The chain combines TRBV4-1 with TRBJ2-7; tentative D call: TRBD1 (6 bases). This CDR3 region has 15 residues. V was clipped by 0 bases and J by 2 bases, with 11 bases between them. Germline V gene data show CDR1 as MGHRA and CDR2 as YSYEKL. The CDR3 DNA reads as TGCGCCAGCAGCCAAGAAACAGGGAAGGCCTACGAGCAGTACTTC. It translates to CASSQETGKAYEQYF.

Relative to its sample, this clone is large. The gene calls are TRBV3-1 (or the pseudogene TRBV3-2) and TRBJ1-2; maybe TRBD1 (5 bases). The V gene lost 1 base and the J gene lost 7 bases, with 19 bases spanning the gap. Per the germline V gene, CDR1 is LGHDT and CDR2 is YNNKEL (reference sequence). CDR3 length: 16 amino acids. The CDR3 DNA sequence: TGTGCCAGCAGCCAAGTGGGGGGTATCAGCCCTATTGGCTACACCTTC. Its protein product is CASSQVGGISPIGYTF.

There are a few counts of this clone. The chain has TRBV3-1 (or the pseudogene TRBV3-2) and TRBJ1-2, with TRBD1 matching over 7 bases. The CDR3 length is 14 residues. Looked up from germline, CDR1 is LGHDT and CDR2 is YNNKEL (reference sequence). The V segment lost 1 base and the J segment 6 bases; nucleotides outside the gene matches: 5. CDR3 sequence reads: CASSQGQGANGYTF. The CDR3 bases are TGTGCCAGCAGCCAAGGACAGGGCGCAAATGGCTACACCTTC.

The chain joins TRBV3-1 (or the pseudogene TRBV3-2) to TRBJ2-7; weak D call: TRBD2 (7 bases). The CDR3 totals 15 residues. Trimming took off 3 bases at V and 6 bases at J, with 18 bases between the two ends. Per the germline V gene, CDR1 is LGHDT and CDR2 is YNNKEL (reference sequence). The chain's CDR3 is CASSHILQGGLEQYF. The CDR3 DNA reads as TGTGCCAGCAGCCATATTCTACAGGGAGGGCTCGAGCAGTACTTC.

This chain links TRBV5-5 with TRBJ2-1, with TRBD1 matching over 9 bases. J was trimmed by 15 bases and V by 2 bases; bases with no gene match: 6. The CDR3 covers 12 residues. CDR1 and CDR2 (germline): SGHKS, YYEKEE (reference sequence). The CDR3 DNA is TGTGCCAGCAGCTTCCGGGACAGGGTAGTGTTCTTC. It specifies CASSFRDRVVFF.